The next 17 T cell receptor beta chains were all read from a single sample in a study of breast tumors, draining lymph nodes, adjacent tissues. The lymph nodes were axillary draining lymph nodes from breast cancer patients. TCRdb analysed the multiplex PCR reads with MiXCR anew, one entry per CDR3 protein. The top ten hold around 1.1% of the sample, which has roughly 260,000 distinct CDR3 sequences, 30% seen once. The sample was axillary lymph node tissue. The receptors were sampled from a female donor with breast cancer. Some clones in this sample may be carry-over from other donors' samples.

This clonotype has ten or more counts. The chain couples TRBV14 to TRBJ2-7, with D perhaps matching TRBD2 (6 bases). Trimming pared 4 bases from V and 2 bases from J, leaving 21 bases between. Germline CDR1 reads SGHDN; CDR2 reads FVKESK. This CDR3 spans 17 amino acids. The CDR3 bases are TGTGCCAGCAGCCGGTTCGCGGGAAATGTTAGCCCCTACGAGCAGTACTTC. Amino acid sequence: CASSRFAGNVSPYEQYF. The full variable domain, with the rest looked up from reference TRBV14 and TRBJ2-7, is EAGVTQFPSHSVIEKGQTVTLRCDPISGHDNLYWYRRVMGKEIKFLLHFVKESKQDESGMPNNRFLAERTGGTYSTLKVQPAELEDSGVYFCASSRFAGNVSPYEQYFGPGTRLTVT.

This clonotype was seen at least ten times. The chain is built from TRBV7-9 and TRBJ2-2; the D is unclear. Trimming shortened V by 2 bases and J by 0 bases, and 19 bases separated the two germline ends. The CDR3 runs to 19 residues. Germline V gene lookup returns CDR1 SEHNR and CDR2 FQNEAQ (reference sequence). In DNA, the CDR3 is TGTGCCAGCAGCTTAAAATCCGGCAGGATGGCCTCGAACACCGGGGAGCTGTTTTTT. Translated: CASSLKSGRMASNTGELFF. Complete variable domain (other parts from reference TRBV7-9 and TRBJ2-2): DTGVSQNPRHKITKRGQNVTFRCDPISEHNRLYWYRQTLGQGPEFLTYFQNEAQLEKSRLLSDRFSAERPKGSFSTLEIQRTEQGDSAMYLCASSLKSGRMASNTGELFFGEGSRLTVL.

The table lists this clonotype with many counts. The CDR3 nucleotides are TGTGCCAGCAGCTTAGGGGCCCAGAGAAAAGAGACCCAGTACTTC. Protein product: CASSLGAQRKETQYF. The V call is TRBV7-8, the J call TRBJ2-5, with D uncertain. V dropped 1 base and J dropped 3 bases, with 12 bases sitting between them. The CDR3 is 15 residues long. Germline-derived CDR1 and CDR2 are SGHVS and FQNEAQ.

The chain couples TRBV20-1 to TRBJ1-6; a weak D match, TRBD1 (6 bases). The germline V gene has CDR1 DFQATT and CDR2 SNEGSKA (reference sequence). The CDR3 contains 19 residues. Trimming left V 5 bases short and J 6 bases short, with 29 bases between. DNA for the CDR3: TGCAGTGCTCCGAGTGGAGGACAGATCGAGGGCAGGCTTAATTCACCCCTCCACTTT. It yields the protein CSAPSGGQIEGRLNSPLHF.

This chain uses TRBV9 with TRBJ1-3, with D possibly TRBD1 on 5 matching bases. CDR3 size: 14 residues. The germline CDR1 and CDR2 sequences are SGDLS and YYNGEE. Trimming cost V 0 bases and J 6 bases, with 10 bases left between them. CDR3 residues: CASSVGGAPNTIYF. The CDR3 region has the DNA TGTGCCAGCAGCGTAGGCGGGGCGCCAAACACCATATATTTT.

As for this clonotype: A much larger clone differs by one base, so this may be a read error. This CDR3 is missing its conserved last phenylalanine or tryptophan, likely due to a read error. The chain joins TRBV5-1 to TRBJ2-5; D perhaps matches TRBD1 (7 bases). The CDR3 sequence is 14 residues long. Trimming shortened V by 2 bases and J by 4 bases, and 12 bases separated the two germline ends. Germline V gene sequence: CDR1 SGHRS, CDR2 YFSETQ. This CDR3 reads CASSFYRGGETQYS. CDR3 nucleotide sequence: TGCGCCAGCAGCTTTTACAGGGGAGGAGAGACCCAGTACTCC.

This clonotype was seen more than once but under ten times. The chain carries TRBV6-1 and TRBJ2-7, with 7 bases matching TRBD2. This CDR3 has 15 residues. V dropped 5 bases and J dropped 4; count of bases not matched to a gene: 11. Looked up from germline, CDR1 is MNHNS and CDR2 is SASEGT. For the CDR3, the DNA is TGTGCCAGCAGTAACCAACCTAGCGGTCTTTACGAGCAGTACTTC. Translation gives CASSNQPSGLYEQYF.

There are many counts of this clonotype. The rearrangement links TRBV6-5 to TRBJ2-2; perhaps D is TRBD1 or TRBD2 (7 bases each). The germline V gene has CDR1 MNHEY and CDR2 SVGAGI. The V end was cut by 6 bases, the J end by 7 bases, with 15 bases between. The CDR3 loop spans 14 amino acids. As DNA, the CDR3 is TGTGCCAGCAGGGGGCAGGGGGAGGGCGGGGAGCTGTTTTTT. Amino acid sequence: CASRGQGEGGELFF.

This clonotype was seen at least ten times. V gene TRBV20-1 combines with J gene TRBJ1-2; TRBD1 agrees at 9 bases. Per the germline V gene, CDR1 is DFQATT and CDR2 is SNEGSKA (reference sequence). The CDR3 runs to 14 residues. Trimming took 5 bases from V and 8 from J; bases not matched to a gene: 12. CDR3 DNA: TGCAGTGCTTTACAGGGGGCTTCCCTAGGGGGCTACACCTTC. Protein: CSALQGASLGGYTF.

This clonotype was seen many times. The CDR3: CASSEQGDYGYTF. DNA for the CDR3: TGTGCCAGCAGTGAACAGGGGGACTATGGCTACACCTTC. This chain links TRBV14 with TRBJ1-2, with 8 bases aligning to TRBD1. This CDR3 region has 13 residues. Trimming cost V 6 bases and J 3 bases; bases outside gene matches: 3. Germline CDR1 SGHDN, CDR2 FVKESK.

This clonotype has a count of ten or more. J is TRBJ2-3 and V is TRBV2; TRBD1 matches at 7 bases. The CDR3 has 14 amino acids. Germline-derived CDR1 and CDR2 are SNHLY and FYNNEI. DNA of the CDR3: TGTGCGACTGACAGGGCCACCAGTACAGATACGCAGTATTTT. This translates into CATDRATSTDTQYF.

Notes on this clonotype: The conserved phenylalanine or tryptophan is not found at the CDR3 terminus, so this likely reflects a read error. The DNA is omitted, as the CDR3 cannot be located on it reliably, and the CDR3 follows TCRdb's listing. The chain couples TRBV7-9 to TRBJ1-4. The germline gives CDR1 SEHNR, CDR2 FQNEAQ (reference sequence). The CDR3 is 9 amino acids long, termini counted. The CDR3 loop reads CASSGKLEV.

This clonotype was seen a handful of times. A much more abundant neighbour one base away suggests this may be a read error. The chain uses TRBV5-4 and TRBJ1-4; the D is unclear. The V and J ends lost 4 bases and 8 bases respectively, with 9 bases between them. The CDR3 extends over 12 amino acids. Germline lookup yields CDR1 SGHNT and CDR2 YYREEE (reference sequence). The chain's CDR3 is CASSVTGEKLFF. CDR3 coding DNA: TGTGCCAGCAGCGTCACTGGGGAAAAACTGTTTTTT.

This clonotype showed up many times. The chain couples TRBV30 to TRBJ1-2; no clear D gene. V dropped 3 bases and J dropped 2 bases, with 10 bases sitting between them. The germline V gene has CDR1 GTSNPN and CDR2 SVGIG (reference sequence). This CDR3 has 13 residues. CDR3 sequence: CAWSPQKNYGYTF. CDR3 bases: TGTGCCTGGAGCCCCCAGAAGAACTATGGCTACACCTTC.

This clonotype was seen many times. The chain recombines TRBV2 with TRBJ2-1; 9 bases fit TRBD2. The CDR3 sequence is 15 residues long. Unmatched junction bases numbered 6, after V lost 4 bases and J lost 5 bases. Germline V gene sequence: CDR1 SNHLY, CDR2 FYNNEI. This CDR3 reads CASSGLTSGDNEQFF. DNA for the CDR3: TGTGCCAGCAGTGGCTTGACTAGCGGTGACAATGAGCAGTTCTTC.

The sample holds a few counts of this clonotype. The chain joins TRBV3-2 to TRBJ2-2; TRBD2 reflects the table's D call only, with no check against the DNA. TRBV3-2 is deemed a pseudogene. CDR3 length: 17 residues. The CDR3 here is CASSQDSGREDTGELFF. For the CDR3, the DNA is TGTGCCAGCAGCCAAGATAGCGGGAGAGAAGACACCGGGGAGCTGTTTTTT.

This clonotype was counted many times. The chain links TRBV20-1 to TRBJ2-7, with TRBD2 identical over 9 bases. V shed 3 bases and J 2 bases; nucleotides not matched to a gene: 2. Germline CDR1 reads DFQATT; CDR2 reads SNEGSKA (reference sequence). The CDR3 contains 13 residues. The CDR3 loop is CSASSGRTYEQYF. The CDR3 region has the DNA TGCAGTGCTAGTAGCGGGAGAACCTACGAGCAGTACTTC.